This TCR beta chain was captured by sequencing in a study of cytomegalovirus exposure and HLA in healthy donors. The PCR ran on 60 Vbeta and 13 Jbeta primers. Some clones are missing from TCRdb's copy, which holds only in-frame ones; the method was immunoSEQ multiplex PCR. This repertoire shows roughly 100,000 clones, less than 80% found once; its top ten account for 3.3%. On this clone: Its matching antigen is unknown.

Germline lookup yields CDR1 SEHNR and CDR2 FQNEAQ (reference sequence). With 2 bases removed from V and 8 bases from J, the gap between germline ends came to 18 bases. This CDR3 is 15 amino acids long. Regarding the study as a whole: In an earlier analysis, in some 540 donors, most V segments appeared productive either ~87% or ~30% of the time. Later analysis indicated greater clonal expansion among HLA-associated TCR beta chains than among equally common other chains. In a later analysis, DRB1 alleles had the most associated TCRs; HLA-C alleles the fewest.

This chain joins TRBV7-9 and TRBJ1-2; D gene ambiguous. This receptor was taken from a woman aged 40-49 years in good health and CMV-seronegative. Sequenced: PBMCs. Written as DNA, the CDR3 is TGTGCCAGCAGCTTAAAGGTCTCCTCCGCGGGAGGCTACACCTTC. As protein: CASSLKVSSAGGYTF.